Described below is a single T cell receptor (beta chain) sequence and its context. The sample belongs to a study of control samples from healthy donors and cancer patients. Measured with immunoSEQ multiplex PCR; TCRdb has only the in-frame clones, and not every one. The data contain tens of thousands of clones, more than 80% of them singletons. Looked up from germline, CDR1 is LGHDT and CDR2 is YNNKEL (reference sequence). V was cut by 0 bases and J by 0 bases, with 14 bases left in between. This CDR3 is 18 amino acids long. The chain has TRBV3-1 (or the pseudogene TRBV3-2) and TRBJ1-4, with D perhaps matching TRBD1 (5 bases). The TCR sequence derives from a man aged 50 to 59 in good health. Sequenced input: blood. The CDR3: CASSQDPRGSATNEKLFF. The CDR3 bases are TGTGCCAGCAGCCAAGATCCGAGGGGTTCGGCAACTAATGAAAAACTGTTTTTT.